A single sample is the source of the 22 T cell receptor beta chains below, sequenced in a study of blood T cell repertoires in COVID-19 (TCRdb year 2020). The method was the immunoSEQ multiplex PCR assay. The source is immuneACCESS, and TCRdb retained only in-frame sequences with V and J called. Part of the clones is not carried over; for the studies checked, unresolved V genes explain less than half of this, and the remainder is unexplained. This sample lists 160,000 or so clones; 81% were detected once. The ten largest clonotypes hold about 5.3% of the sample. What was sequenced was PBMCs or T cells enriched from blood (not recorded which). The receptors here all came from a middle-aged woman with acute COVID-19.

The CDR3: CASSLLPGEKLFF. The CDR3 DNA reads as TGTGCCAGCAGCTTGTTACCGGGAGAAAAACTGTTTTTT. The chain carries TRBV5-5 and TRBJ1-4, with no clear D. Trimming stripped 1 base from V and 8 bases from J, with 9 bases between. Germline lookup yields CDR1 SGHKS and CDR2 YYEKEE (reference sequence). The CDR3 contains 13 residues. The complete variable domain, with remaining parts taken from reference TRBV5-5 and TRBJ1-4, reads DAGVTQSPTHLIKTRGQQVTLRCSPISGHKSVSWYQQVLGQGPQFIFQYYEKEERGRGNFPDRFSARQFPNYSSELNVNALLLGDSALYLCASSLLPGEKLFFGSGTQLSVL.

The chain carries TRBV19 and TRBJ2-3; unclear D gene. V was shortened by 5 bases and J by 0 bases, with 12 bases between the two germline ends. Germline CDR1 is LNHDA and CDR2 is SQIVND (reference sequence). This CDR3 spans 15 amino acids. The CDR3 sequence: CASSRASTSTDTQYF. The CDR3 coding sequence is TGTGCCAGTAGTCGAGCGTCCACTAGCACAGATACGCAGTATTTT.

The CDR3 loop reads CASRYGTGGLAGYNEQFF. Here the CDR3 DNA reads TGTGCCAGTAGATATGGGACAGGGGGACTAGCGGGGTACAATGAGCAGTTCTTC. This chain uses TRBV19 with TRBJ2-1, with 13 bases fitting TRBD2. J lost 4 bases, V lost 6 bases, and 12 bases had no gene match. Germline CDR1 reads LNHDA; CDR2 reads SQIVND (reference sequence). This CDR3 has 18 residues.

A remark on this clone: The junction departs from germline at one end; a sequencing error may be responsible. The rearrangement joins TRBV6-5 to TRBJ2-1; 9 bases align to TRBD2. The CDR3 contains 14 residues. The V gene's germline CDR1 is MNHEY and CDR2 SVGAGI. CDR3 amino acids: CASSPERGTSTSVF. The CDR3 DNA reads TGTGCCAGCAGTCCCGAGCGTGGGACTAGCACGTCGGTCTTC.

This chain links TRBV5-1 with TRBJ1-1; D uncertain. Trimming removed 0 bases from V and 0 bases from J, with 6 bases in between. The CDR3 loop spans 14 amino acids. CDR1 is SGHRS, CDR2 YFSETQ, per germline. The CDR3: CASSLGGVNTEAFF. For the CDR3, the DNA is TGCGCCAGCAGCTTGGGCGGAGTGAACACTGAAGCTTTCTTT.

The chain recombines TRBV10-3 with TRBJ2-3, with a tentative D call TRBD1 (6 bases). CDR1 is ENHRY, CDR2 SYGVKD, per germline. The CDR3 is 15 residues long. Trimming cost V 10 bases and J 0 bases, with 17 bases left between them. CDR3 in amino acids: CATEGTKTSTDTQYF. The CDR3 nucleotides read TGTGCCACCGAAGGGACAAAGACTAGCACAGATACGCAGTATTTT.

The J gene is TRBJ2-7, the V gene TRBV25-1; TRBD2 matches at 10 bases. This CDR3 has 15 residues. Germline CDR1 is MGHDK and CDR2 is SYGVNS. Germline trimming cut 2 bases from V and 5 bases from J; bases unmatched to any gene: 6. The CDR3 region has the DNA TGTGCCAGCAGTGAAAACGGAGCGGGAGGGGACGAGCAGTACTTC. This codes for CASSENGAGGDEQYF.

The chain links TRBV7-8 to TRBJ1-1; 7 bases are a match to TRBD1. Germline-derived CDR1 and CDR2 are SGHVS and FQNEAQ. Trimming cost V 0 bases and J 5 bases; bases outside gene matches: 9. The CDR3 runs to 16 residues. CDR3 loop: CASSLAPEGAWTEAFF. CDR3 sequence (DNA): TGTGCCAGCAGCTTAGCGCCCGAGGGGGCTTGGACTGAAGCTTTCTTT. Full variable domain (rest looked up from reference TRBV7-8 and TRBJ1-1): GAGVSQSPRYKVAKRGQDVALRCDPISGHVSLFWYQQALGQGPEFLTYFQNEAQLDKSGLPSDRFFAERPEGSVSTLKIQRTQQEDSAVYLCASSLAPEGAWTEAFFGQGTRLTVV.

CDR3 sequence reads: CASSVEGTANTEAFF. The DNA of the CDR3 is TGTGCCAGCAGCGTAGAGGGGACAGCGAACACTGAAGCTTTCTTT. The chain employs TRBV9 and TRBJ1-1; TRBD1 matches at 7 bases. J gave up 1 base and V 0 bases, and 3 bases lay outside the gene matches. Per germline, CDR1 SGDLS and CDR2 YYNGEE. The CDR3 contains 15 residues.

The V gene is TRBV20-1, the J gene TRBJ2-1, with a possible D match to TRBD2 (5 bases). The CDR3 has 14 amino acids. Germline V lookup: CDR1 DFQATT, CDR2 SNEGSKA (reference sequence). With 3 bases removed from V and 0 bases from J, the gap between germline ends came to 9 bases. The CDR3 protein is CSASKRSSYNEQFF. CDR3 bases: TGCAGTGCTAGTAAGCGGAGCTCCTACAATGAGCAGTTCTTC.

The V gene is TRBV20-1, the J gene TRBJ1-1; TRBD1 matches 7 bases. The V gene's germline CDR1 is DFQATT and CDR2 SNEGSKA (reference sequence). This CDR3 is built from 14 residues. The junction had 9 bases not matched to a gene; V was cut back by 3 bases and J by 5 bases. The CDR3 DNA reads as TGCAGTGCTAGTAGGGGGCCTAGGGGGACTGAAGCTTTCTTT. Amino acids: CSASRGPRGTEAFF.

The V gene is TRBV28, the J gene TRBJ1-1, with 10 bases lining up with TRBD1. Germline loops: CDR1 MDHEN, CDR2 SYDVKM. V shed 4 bases and J 5 bases; nucleotides not matched to a gene: 13. The CDR3 contains 17 residues. The CDR3 loop is CASSSMTGGEWGTEAFF. DNA of the CDR3: TGTGCCAGCAGTTCGATGACAGGGGGCGAGTGGGGGACTGAAGCTTTCTTT. The complete variable domain, with remaining parts taken from reference TRBV28 and TRBJ1-1, reads DVKVTQSSRYLVKRTGEKVFLECVQDMDHENMFWYRQDPGLGLRLIYFSYDVKMKEKGDIPEGYSVSREKKERFSLILESASTNQTSMYLCASSSMTGGEWGTEAFFGQGTRLTVV.

This chain connects TRBV12-3 or TRBV12-4 to TRBJ1-2; D unresolved. V dropped 3 bases and J dropped 7 bases, with 9 bases sitting between them. This CDR3 spans 12 amino acids. CDR3 in amino acids: CASSLSGVGYTF. The CDR3, as DNA: TGTGCCAGCAGTTTGTCCGGGGTTGGCTACACCTTC.

The chain uses TRBV2 and TRBJ2-5, with a weak D call TRBD2 (6 bases). The CDR3 length is 14 residues. The germline gives CDR1 SNHLY, CDR2 FYNNEI. Trimming took off 7 bases at V and 4 bases at J, with 16 bases between the two ends. The CDR3 region is CASKLGGPLETQYF. The CDR3 coding sequence is TGTGCCAGCAAACTTGGAGGGCCCCTAGAGACCCAGTACTTC.

V usage is TRBV5-8 and J usage is TRBJ2-4; possibly TRBD1 for D (6 bases). CDR1 is SGHTS and CDR2 is YDEGEE in the germline V gene. Trimming took 0 bases from V and 5 from J, leaving 9 bases between them. The CDR3 contains 14 residues. The CDR3 DNA reads TGTGCCAGCAGCTTGGGGGACAATGAAAACATTCAGTACTTC. It yields the protein CASSLGDNENIQYF.

The rearrangement links TRBV27 to TRBJ1-1; 11 positions match TRBD1. Germline V lookup: CDR1 MNHEY, CDR2 SMNVEV (reference sequence). V trimming: 5 bases; J trimming: 2 bases; junction bases outside the gene matches: 4. The CDR3 length is 15 residues. CDR3 region: CASSPRTGGNTEAFF. In DNA, the CDR3 is TGTGCCAGCAGTCCACGGACAGGGGGCAACACTGAAGCTTTCTTT.

This chain joins TRBV6-5 and TRBJ2-1; 10 positions match TRBD2. Germline CDR1 reads MNHEY; CDR2 reads SVGAGI. V gave up 7 bases and J gave up 2 bases; unmatched junction bases: 5. The length of the CDR3 is 15 residues. CDR3 loop: CASTVAGGTYNEQFF. In DNA form, the CDR3 reads TGTGCCAGCACCGTAGCGGGGGGAACCTACAATGAGCAGTTCTTC.

The V call is TRBV4-2, the J call TRBJ2-1; 13 nucleotides line up with TRBD2. CDR3 size: 20 residues. Unmatched junction bases numbered 16, after V lost 3 bases and J lost 5 bases. Germline V gives CDR1 LGHNA, CDR2 YNFKEQ. CDR3 nucleotides: TGTGCCAGCAGCCACGTTGGGCGTACTAGCGGGAGGGAATTTAACAATGAGCAGTTCTTC. Protein product: CASSHVGRTSGREFNNEQFF.

This clone appeared a few times. The rearrangement uses TRBV7-8 and TRBJ1-2; D might be TRBD1 (5 bases). The CDR3 is 15 residues long. Germline V CDR1 and CDR2: SGHVS, FQNEAQ. Trimming took off 5 bases at V and 4 bases at J, with 17 bases between the two ends. The CDR3 sequence is CASSLSIQGPYGYTF. The CDR3 DNA reads TGTGCCAGCAGCCTATCGATCCAGGGTCCCTATGGCTACACCTTC. The complete variable domain, with remaining parts taken from reference TRBV7-8 and TRBJ1-2, reads GAGVSQSPRYKVAKRGQDVALRCDPISGHVSLFWYQQALGQGPEFLTYFQNEAQLDKSGLPSDRFFAERPEGSVSTLKIQRTQQEDSAVYLCASSLSIQGPYGYTFGSGTRLTVV.

The chain uses TRBV11-2 and TRBJ2-1; possible D gene TRBD1, 6 bases. Trimming left V 4 bases short and J 4 bases short, with 8 bases between. Germline CDR1 SGHAT, CDR2 FQNNGV. This CDR3 region has 13 residues. CDR3 protein: CASSSQGYNEQFF. The DNA of the CDR3 is TGTGCCAGCAGCTCCCAGGGGTACAATGAGCAGTTCTTC.

CDR3 region: CASSFIQANEQFF. CDR3 DNA sequence: TGTGCCAGCAGTTTCATCCAGGCCAATGAGCAGTTCTTC. The gene calls are TRBV28 and TRBJ2-1; D unresolved. The CDR3 has 13 residues. Germline V gives CDR1 MDHEN, CDR2 SYDVKM. The V and J ends lost 3 bases and 6 bases respectively, with 9 bases between them.

This chain links TRBV5-6 with TRBJ1-2; TRBD1 might be the D (5 bases). This CDR3 comprises 14 residues. Trimming shortened V by 0 bases and J by 4 bases, and 10 bases separated the two germline ends. Germline CDR1 and CDR2: SGHDT and YYEEEE. The CDR3 loop is CASSLGQTPYGYTF. CDR3 DNA sequence: TGTGCCAGCAGCTTGGGACAGACCCCCTATGGCTACACCTTC.